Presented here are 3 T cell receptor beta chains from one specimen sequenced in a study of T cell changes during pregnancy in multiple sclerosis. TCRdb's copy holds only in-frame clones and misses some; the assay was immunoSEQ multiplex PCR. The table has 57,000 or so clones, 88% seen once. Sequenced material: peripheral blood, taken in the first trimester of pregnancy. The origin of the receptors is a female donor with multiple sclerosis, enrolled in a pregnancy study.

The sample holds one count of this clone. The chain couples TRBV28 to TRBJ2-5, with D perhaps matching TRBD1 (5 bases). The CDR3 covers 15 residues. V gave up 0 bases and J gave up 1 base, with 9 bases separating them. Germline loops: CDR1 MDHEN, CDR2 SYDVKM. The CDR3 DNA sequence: TGTGCCAGCAGTTTATGGACAGCGCCCCAAGAGACCCAGTACTTC. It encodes CASSLWTAPQETQYF.

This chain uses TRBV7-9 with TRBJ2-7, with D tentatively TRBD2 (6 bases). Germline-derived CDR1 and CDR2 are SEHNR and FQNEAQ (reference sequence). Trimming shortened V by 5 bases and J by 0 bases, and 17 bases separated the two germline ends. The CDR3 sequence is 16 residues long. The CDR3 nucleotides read TGTGCCAGCAGCCCCGGGACTGGCTTGAGCTCCTACGAGCAGTACTTC. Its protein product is CASSPGTGLSSYEQYF.

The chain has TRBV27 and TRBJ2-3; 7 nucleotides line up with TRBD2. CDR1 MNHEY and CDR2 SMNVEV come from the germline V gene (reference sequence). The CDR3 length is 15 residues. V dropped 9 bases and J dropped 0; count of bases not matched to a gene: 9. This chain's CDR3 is CASKTSETSTDTQYF. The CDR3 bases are TGTGCCAGTAAAACTAGCGAAACTAGCACAGATACGCAGTATTTT.